This entry lists 21 T cell receptor beta chains sequenced from one sample in a study of metastatic and nonmetastatic thyroid tumors. No patient had received any treatment before thyroid surgery. TCRdb re-called the PCR reads through MiXCR. The sample consists of about 32,000 clones, around 20% of them appearing once. Sequencing used blood. These receptors all come from a female donor with papillary thyroid cancer or a benign thyroid nodule (not recorded which). Some clones in this sample may be carry-over from other donors' samples.

This clone appeared many times. V and J are TRBV27 and TRBJ1-1; no definite D call. Germline values: CDR1 MNHEY, CDR2 SMNVEV (reference sequence). Trimming shortened V by 2 bases and J by 3 bases, and 7 bases separated the two germline ends. The CDR3 consists of 13 residues. CDR3: CASSLGEDTEAFF. CDR3 nucleotides: TGTGCCAGCAGTTTAGGGGAGGACACTGAAGCTTTCTTT.

The chain uses TRBV5-1 and TRBJ1-2; D is undetermined. Germline loops: CDR1 SGHRS, CDR2 YFSETQ. The CDR3 consists of 17 residues. The V gene lost 1 base and the J gene lost 0 bases, with 16 bases spanning the gap. CDR3 region: CASSLIYREEANYGYTF. The CDR3 DNA reads TGCGCCAGCAGCTTGATTTACCGAGAGGAAGCTAACTATGGCTACACCTTC. The full variable domain, completed using reference TRBV5-1 and TRBJ1-2, is KAGVTQTPRYLIKTRGQQVTLSCSPISGHRSVSWYQQTPGQGLQFLFEYFSETQRNKGNFPGRFSGRQFSNSRSEMNVSTLELGDSALYLCASSLIYREEANYGYTFGSGTRLTVV.

This clone was seen repeatedly, ten times or more. The J gene is TRBJ1-4, the V gene TRBV6-5; 8 bases match TRBD1. V shed 2 bases, J shed 7 bases, and the junction held 12 bases outside the gene matches. This CDR3 spans 17 amino acids. Germline lookup yields CDR1 MNHEY and CDR2 SVGAGI. The CDR3 loop is CASSYAPGGQGGEKLFF. CDR3 sequence (DNA): TGTGCCAGCAGTTACGCCCCCGGAGGACAGGGAGGTGAAAAACTGTTTTTT.

J is TRBJ1-3 and V is TRBV20-1, with D unresolved. With 4 bases removed from V and 0 bases from J, the gap between germline ends came to 19 bases. The CDR3 is 17 amino acids. Germline CDR1 reads DFQATT; CDR2 reads SNEGSKA (reference sequence). CDR3 loop: CSAISLSNSDSGNTIYF. CDR3 coding DNA: TGCAGTGCTATCTCCCTCAGCAATTCTGACTCTGGAAACACCATATATTTT.

This clone came up many times. This sequence joins TRBV16 and TRBJ1-3, with 7 bases matching TRBD1. V lost 0 bases and J lost 4; bases outside the gene matches: 3. Germline V lookup: CDR1 KGHSY, CDR2 FQNENV. The length of the CDR3 is 15 residues. CDR3 sequence: CASSQSKDRGNTIYF. For the CDR3, the DNA is TGTGCCAGCAGCCAATCGAAGGACAGGGGAAACACCATATATTTT.

This clone was counted only a few times. The chain has TRBV15 and TRBJ2-1; 7 bases fit TRBD2. CDR3 length equals 17 residues. The trim removed 0 bases at V and 9 bases at J, leaving 14 bases unmatched. Germline loops: CDR1 LNHNV, CDR2 YYDKDF (reference sequence). The DNA of the CDR3 is TGTGCCACCAGCAGAGATGCGAGAAGTTCGAGGGAGGGTGAGCAGTTCTTC. Protein product: CATSRDARSSREGEQFF. The whole variable domain, remainder taken from reference TRBV15 and TRBJ2-1, is DAMVIQNPRYQVTQFGKPVTLSCSQTLNHNVMYWYQQKSSQAPKLLFHYYDKDFNNEADTPDNFQSRRPNTSFCFLDIRSPGLGDTAMYLCATSRDARSSREGEQFFGPGTRLTVL.

Worth noting for this clone: As the CDR3 is not closed by the conserved phenylalanine or tryptophan, this likely results from a read error. This chain joins TRBV28 and TRBJ1-2; 8 nucleotides agree with TRBD1. The CDR3 length is 14 residues. CDR1 MDHEN and CDR2 SYDVKM come from the germline V gene. CDR3 protein: CARSLPRGRTGYTL. The CDR3, as DNA: TGTGCCAGAAGTTTACCCAGGGGGCGTACAGGCTACACCTTA.

This clone rates as medium-sized. V usage is TRBV4-1 and J usage is TRBJ2-7; D is unclear. The CDR3 contains 15 residues. Germline lookup yields CDR1 MGHRA and CDR2 YSYEKL. V lost 4 bases, J lost 0 bases, and 13 bases lay in between. The CDR3 bases are TGCGCCAGCAGCCTCACTCGAACCACCTCCTACGAGCAGTACTTC. Its translation is CASSLTRTTSYEQYF.

This clone was picked up many times. The chain employs TRBV28 and TRBJ1-3, with D perhaps TRBD1 (6 bases). Trimming pared 4 bases from V and 0 bases from J, leaving 10 bases between. The CDR3 sequence is 15 residues long. Germline CDR1 is MDHEN and CDR2 is SYDVKM. CDR3 loop: CASSSGVFSGNTIYF. The CDR3 DNA is TGTGCCAGCAGTTCAGGGGTCTTCTCTGGAAACACCATATATTTT.

This clone was detected many times. The chain carries TRBV2 and TRBJ1-2; D possibly corresponds to TRBD1 (5 bases). With 5 bases removed from V and 3 bases from J, the gap between germline ends came to 16 bases. Germline V gene data show CDR1 as SNHLY and CDR2 as FYNNEI. The CDR3 has 15 residues. The CDR3 DNA follows: TGTGCCAGCAGTCCGTTACACGGGGGGGACTATGGCTACACCTTC. Its protein product is CASSPLHGGDYGYTF.

This clone was observed a handful of times. The CDR3 DNA reads TGTGCCAGCAGTGAAGGACTCCCGCCGACCCAGTACTTC. It encodes CASSEGLPPTQYF. The chain links TRBV6-4 to TRBJ2-5; D is perhaps TRBD2 (5 bases). The CDR3 is 13 residues long. Germline lookup yields CDR1 MRHNA and CDR2 SNTAGT. V lost 3 bases, J lost 7 bases, and 12 bases lay in between.

The chain is built from TRBV5-6 and TRBJ1-4; D is perhaps TRBD1 (5 bases). Germline V gives CDR1 SGHDT, CDR2 YYEEEE. This CDR3 is 17 amino acids long. The V gene lost 1 base and the J gene lost 4 bases, with 17 bases spanning the gap. CDR3 sequence reads: CASSLPVGARNNEKLFF. For the CDR3, the DNA is TGTGCCAGCAGCTTGCCCGTAGGGGCCAGGAATAATGAAAAACTGTTTTTT.

A few counts support this clone. This chain uses TRBV7-3 with TRBJ2-6; either TRBD1 or TRBD2 may supply D (5 bases each). V lost 1 base and J lost 2, with 12 bases in between. The CDR3 runs to 17 residues. Germline V lookup: CDR1 SGHTA, CDR2 FQGTGA. The CDR3, as DNA: TGTGCCAGCAGCTTAATGGGGACGAAGCCTGGGGCCAACGTCCTGACTTTC. Its translation: CASSLMGTKPGANVLTF. Complete variable domain (other parts from reference TRBV7-3 and TRBJ2-6): GAGVSQTPSNKVTEKGKYVELRCDPISGHTALYWYRQSLGQGPEFLIYFQGTGAADDSGLPNDRFFAVRPEGSVSTLKIQRTERGDSAVYLCASSLMGTKPGANVLTFGAGSRLTVL.

This clone came up a few times. The V and J genes are TRBV12-3 or TRBV12-4 and TRBJ1-4; 7 nucleotides line up with TRBD1. This CDR3 has 14 amino acids. Trimming removed 3 bases from V and 7 bases from J; junction bases left unmatched: 5. This CDR3 reads CASSLGGGGEKLFF. The CDR3 DNA reads as TGTGCCAGCAGTTTGGGAGGGGGCGGTGAAAAACTGTTTTTT.

This clone was detected a few times. The chain is built from TRBV6-2 or TRBV6-3 and TRBJ2-3; TRBD2 agrees at 9 bases. The V gene end was trimmed by 6 bases and the J gene end by 3 bases; junction bases not matched to a gene: 7. Germline CDR1 reads MNHEY; CDR2 reads SVGEGT. This CDR3 region has 15 residues. CDR3 DNA sequence: TGTGCCAGCAGCCGACTAGCGGTGGGGACAGATACGCAGTATTTT. This sequence encodes CASSRLAVGTDTQYF.

This chain uses TRBV11-3 with TRBJ2-7; 9 bases are a match to TRBD1. Unmatched junction bases numbered 4, after V lost 4 bases and J lost 0 bases. The CDR3 loop spans 15 amino acids. Germline V gene lookup returns CDR1 SGHNT and CDR2 YENEEA. Here the CDR3 reads CASSSGQGGSYEQYF. CDR3 coding DNA: TGTGCCAGCAGCTCGGGACAGGGTGGCTCCTACGAGCAGTACTTC.

The V gene is TRBV12-3 or TRBV12-4, the J gene TRBJ2-1; D uncertain. V lost 6 bases to trimming and J lost 6 bases, with 6 bases between them. The CDR3 extends over 11 amino acids. CDR3 loop: CASSPCNEQFF. CDR3 nucleotide sequence: TGTGCCAGCAGCCCCTGCAATGAGCAGTTCTTC.

This chain connects TRBV2 to TRBJ1-1; 9 bases map to TRBD1. The CDR3 covers 14 residues. Looked up from germline, CDR1 is SNHLY and CDR2 is FYNNEI. V lost 7 bases, J lost 4 bases, and 7 bases stayed unmatched. The CDR3 DNA reads TGTGCCAGCACCACCGGGACAGGGTTCACTGAAGCTTTCTTT. Its protein is CASTTGTGFTEAFF.

The sample holds many counts of this clone. V usage is TRBV18 and J usage is TRBJ2-7, with D perhaps given as TRBD1 or TRBD2 (5 bases each). The V gene lost 2 bases and the J gene lost 3 bases, with 11 bases spanning the gap. Germline V gene data show CDR1 as KGHSH and CDR2 as LQKENI. The CDR3 is 14 residues long. The CDR3 DNA reads as TGTGCCAGCTCACCAGGGACGGCTGACTACGAGCAGTACTTC. Amino acids: CASSPGTADYEQYF.

V gene TRBV6-2 or TRBV6-3 combines with J gene TRBJ2-5, with D maybe TRBD1 (5 bases). Germline assignment: CDR1 MNHEY and CDR2 SVGEGT. This CDR3 spans 14 amino acids. Deletions cut 0 bases from V and 5 bases from J, with 10 bases between. DNA for the CDR3: TGTGCCAGCAGTTACTCGCAGGGTCCGGAGACCCAGTACTTC. As protein: CASSYSQGPETQYF.

The chain links TRBV20-1 to TRBJ1-5, with unresolved D. Germline V lookup: CDR1 DFQATT, CDR2 SNEGSKA (reference sequence). V gave up 4 bases and J gave up 9 bases, with 13 bases separating them. This CDR3 spans 12 amino acids. The CDR3 loop is CSAILSGRPQHF. As DNA, the CDR3 is TGCAGTGCTATACTTTCAGGTCGGCCCCAGCATTTT.